This T cell receptor (beta chain) was sequenced in a study of PD-1 blockade in classical Hodgkin lymphoma. CDR1 and CDR2 from the germline V gene are SGHVS and FQNEAQ. The germline V and J ends were trimmed by 1 base and 0 bases, with 6 bases remaining between them. The CDR3 loop spans 14 amino acids. Relapses following autologous stem cell transplantation were seen in all patients, with brentuximab vedotin exposure varying. Investigators obtained CD8+ T cells from thawed PBMCs by magnetic negative selection. Responses achieved at best were complete response, partial response or progressive disease. General observations from the study: After ASCT, patients who started nivolumab under 1 year later were excluded. It was among complete responders that baseline diversity resembled that of newly diagnosed patients. TCR diversity in CD4+, not CD8+, cells rose significantly by C4D1.

About this clone itself: The antigen remains undetermined.

Generated by immunoSEQ multiplex PCR, the TCRdb table keeps only in-frame clones and is missing some. The sample carries 1,400 to 1,500 clones, 70% to 80% recorded once. This TCR came from a human donor with classical Hodgkin lymphoma. V and J are TRBV7-8 and TRBJ1-2; D is unresolved. Sequenced material: CD8+ T cells from blood, taken at baseline. CDR3 nucleotide sequence: TGTGCCAGCAGCTTAGAACCGACTAACTATGGCTACACCTTC. Protein sequence: CASSLEPTNYGYTF.